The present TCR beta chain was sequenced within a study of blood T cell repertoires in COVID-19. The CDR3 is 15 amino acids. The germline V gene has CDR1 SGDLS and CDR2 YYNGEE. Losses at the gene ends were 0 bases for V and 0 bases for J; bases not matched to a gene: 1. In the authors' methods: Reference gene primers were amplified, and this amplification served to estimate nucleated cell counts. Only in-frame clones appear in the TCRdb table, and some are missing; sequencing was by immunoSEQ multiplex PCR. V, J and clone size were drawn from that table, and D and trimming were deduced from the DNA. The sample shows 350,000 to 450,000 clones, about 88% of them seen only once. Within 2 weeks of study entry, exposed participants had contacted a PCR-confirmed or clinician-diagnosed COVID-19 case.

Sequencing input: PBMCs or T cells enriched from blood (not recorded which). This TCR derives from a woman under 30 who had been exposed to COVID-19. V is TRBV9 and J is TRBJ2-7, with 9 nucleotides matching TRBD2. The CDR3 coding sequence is TGTGCCAGCAGCGTAGAAGCGGGGGGCTCCTACGAGCAGTACTTC. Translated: CASSVEAGGSYEQYF.